The 21 T cell receptor beta chains listed next were all sequenced from one sample in a study of T-cell memory formation after mild COVID-19. TCRdb redid the calling of the 5' RACE reads with MiXCR, one entry per CDR3 protein. The repertoire includes about 400,000 distinct CDR3 sequences, 20% to 30% of them detected once, and 13% sits in the top ten. Source material: PBMCs or a T cell subset sorted from them (not recorded which). The receptors stem from an adult woman who had mild COVID-19 (a few samples of this study predate the infection). Cell type and time point are not known.

The V and J genes are TRBV4-3 and TRBJ2-7, with a tentative D call TRBD1 (6 bases). The ends were cut back, 1 base at V and 3 bases at J, with 10 bases in the middle. The CDR3 runs 14 residues. The germline CDR1 and CDR2 sequences are LGHNA and YSLEER. CDR3 DNA: TGCGCCAGCAGCCAAGTCCGGGACAACTACGAGCAGTACTTC. Translation: CASSQVRDNYEQYF.

Here the CDR3 reads CASREAGGSKNIQYF. CDR3 nucleotides: TGTGCCAGCAGGGAAGCGGGAGGCTCCAAAAACATTCAGTACTTC. V is TRBV6-6 and J is TRBJ2-4; 9 nucleotides line up with TRBD2. CDR3 length: 15 amino acids. The germline V gene encodes CDR1 MNHNY and CDR2 SVGAGI (reference sequence). The trim removed 6 bases at V and 2 bases at J, leaving 5 bases unmatched.

This clonotype turned up a few times. The chain recombines TRBV11-2 with TRBJ1-1; D unclear. This CDR3 region has 13 residues. V lost 0 bases and J 6 bases, leaving 8 bases between the germline ends. In germline, CDR1 is SGHAT, CDR2 FQNNGV. The CDR3 DNA sequence: TGTGCCAGCAGCTTAGAGAGGTTCGCTGAAGCTTTCTTT. It is translated as CASSLERFAEAFF. Together with reference TRBV11-2 and TRBJ1-1, the CDR3 gives the full variable domain: EAGVAQSPRYKIIEKRQSVAFWCNPISGHATLYWYQQILGQGPKLLIQFQNNGVVDDSQLPKDRFSAERLKGVDSTLKIQPAKLEDSAVYLCASSLERFAEAFFGQGTRLTVV.

The rearrangement links TRBV21-1 to TRBJ1-5. TRBV21-1 is a recognized pseudogene. The CDR3 extends over 13 amino acids. The CDR3 DNA sequence: TGTGCCAGCAGCAAGGGAGGGCCGGGGGCCCAGCATTTT. Its protein is CASSKGGPGAQHF.

This clonotype showed up just a few times. V and J are TRBV27 and TRBJ2-5; weak D call: TRBD2 (6 bases). Deletions cut 2 bases from V and 5 bases from J, with 12 bases between. The CDR3 spans 14 residues. Germline V gene lookup returns CDR1 MNHEY and CDR2 SMNVEV (reference sequence). The CDR3 reads CASSLNGGVETQYF. CDR3 in DNA: TGTGCCAGCAGTTTAAACGGGGGTGTGGAGACCCAGTACTTC.

This clonotype was seen many times. The V gene is TRBV7-9, the J gene TRBJ2-7; D uncertain. Germline CDR1 reads SEHNR; CDR2 reads FQNEAQ (reference sequence). Trimming left V 1 base short and J 3 bases short, with 7 bases between. The length of the CDR3 is 13 residues. This CDR3 reads CASSLETYYEQYF. The CDR3 DNA reads TGTGCCAGCAGCTTAGAGACCTACTACGAGCAGTACTTC.

This clonotype appeared a few times. The rearrangement links TRBV20-1 to TRBJ2-5; possibly TRBD1 for D (6 bases). Trimming took off 5 bases at V and 5 bases at J, with 15 bases between the two ends. From germline, CDR1 is DFQATT and CDR2 SNEGSKA (reference sequence). CDR3 size: 13 residues. CDR3 loop: CSAHDRRSETQYF. The CDR3, as DNA: TGCAGTGCTCACGACAGGCGGTCTGAGACCCAGTACTTC.

This chain connects TRBV9 to TRBJ2-5; TRBD2 matches at 9 bases. The V segment lost 4 bases and the J segment 8 bases; nucleotides outside the gene matches: 18. Germline assignment: CDR1 SGDLS and CDR2 YYNGEE. There are 17 residues in the CDR3. As DNA, the CDR3 is TGTGCCAGCAGCACGACGCGCGGGGGGGACACAAGAGAAACCCAGTACTTC. This codes for CASSTTRGGDTRETQYF.

This clonotype has just a few counts. The chain combines TRBV12-3 or TRBV12-4 with TRBJ1-2; perhaps TRBD1 as D (6 bases). Between the trimmed V and J ends, which lost 2 bases and 7 bases, there was a span of 8 bases. The CDR3 covers 12 residues. The CDR3 coding sequence is TGTGCCAGCAGTTTAAGGGGGACTGGCTACACCTTC. This sequence encodes CASSLRGTGYTF.

J is TRBJ2-1 and V is TRBV9; TRBD1 matches at 11 bases. Germline V gives CDR1 SGDLS, CDR2 YYNGEE. CDR3 size: 15 residues. The J segment lost 7 bases and the V segment lost 0 bases, leaving 3 bases of the junction unmatched. The CDR3: CASSVGGQGANEQFF. The CDR3 region has the DNA TGTGCCAGCAGCGTAGGTGGACAGGGGGCAAATGAGCAGTTCTTC.

About this clonotype: Germline and junction disagree at one end, which may indicate a read error. Here the CDR3 reads CASSFETGTSGIVSSYEQYF. Written as DNA, the CDR3 is TGTGCTAGCAGCTTTGAAACCGGGACTAGCGGGATAGTTTCCTCCTACGAGCAGTACTTC. The chain combines TRBV7-7 with TRBJ2-7, with TRBD2 identical over 13 bases. This CDR3 is 20 amino acids long. Germline CDR1 SSHAT, CDR2 FNYEAQ (reference sequence).

The rearrangement joins TRBV29-1 to TRBJ2-7, with D uncertain. Germline values: CDR1 SQVTM, CDR2 ANQGSEA. This CDR3 spans 12 amino acids. The V end lost 7 bases, the J end lost 4 bases, and 14 bases lay between the germline ends. CDR3 region: CSASFEAYEQYF. The CDR3, as DNA: TGCAGCGCCTCCTTCGAGGCTTACGAGCAGTACTTC.

The table lists this clonotype with many counts. J is TRBJ2-2 and V is TRBV20-1, with D possibly being TRBD2 (5 bases). CDR3 length equals 14 residues. Trimming took off 3 bases at V and 7 bases at J, with 15 bases between the two ends. Germline loops: CDR1 DFQATT, CDR2 SNEGSKA (reference sequence). DNA for the CDR3: TGCAGTGCTAGTATTCGACTAACCGACGGGGAGCTGTTTTTT. This sequence encodes CSASIRLTDGELFF.

This CDR3 is CASSPGPRGEQYF. For the CDR3, the DNA is TGTGCCAGCAGCCCCGGACCCAGGGGAGAGCAGTACTTC. The chain recombines TRBV7-9 with TRBJ2-7; the D gene is possibly TRBD1 (6 bases). The CDR3 covers 13 residues. The germline V gene has CDR1 SEHNR and CDR2 FQNEAQ (reference sequence). The V end lost 5 bases, the J end lost 7 bases, and 15 bases lay between the germline ends.

The chain recombines TRBV19 with TRBJ2-1, with 9 bases matching TRBD2. Germline lookup yields CDR1 LNHDA and CDR2 SQIVND (reference sequence). CDR3 length: 15 amino acids. Trimming removed 3 bases from V and 6 bases from J; junction bases left unmatched: 6. CDR3 in amino acids: CASSMQAGGVNEQFF. DNA of the CDR3: TGTGCCAGTAGTATGCAAGCGGGAGGAGTCAATGAGCAGTTCTTC.

The rearrangement uses TRBV7-3 and TRBJ1-1, with a possible D match to TRBD1 (5 bases). Germline lookup yields CDR1 SGHTA and CDR2 FQGTGA. With 5 bases removed from V and 11 bases from J, the gap between germline ends came to 18 bases. This CDR3 region has 13 residues. CDR3 coding DNA: TGTGCCAGCAGCCCTAATGCCCAGGGTGCGGCTTTCTTT. It codes for CASSPNAQGAAFF.

The chain joins TRBV7-8 to TRBJ2-4; D unresolved. Deletions cut 5 bases from V and 0 bases from J, with 11 bases between. Germline V gene data show CDR1 as SGHVS and CDR2 as FQNEAQ. The CDR3 sequence is 15 residues long. In DNA, the CDR3 is TGTGCCAGCAGCCTCCGCCCCTTAGCCAAAAACATTCAGTACTTC. It specifies CASSLRPLAKNIQYF.

The chain employs TRBV24-1 and TRBJ1-4; the match to TRBD1 covers 9 bases. Germline-derived CDR1 and CDR2 are KGHDR and SFDVKD. Trimming took 5 bases from V and 8 from J; bases not matched to a gene: 8. CDR3 length: 15 amino acids. CDR3 in amino acids: CATSVGGTGSEKLFF. CDR3 bases: TGTGCCACCAGTGTTGGGGGGACAGGGAGCGAAAAACTGTTTTTT.

This clonotype was counted between two and nine times. The rearrangement links TRBV24-1 to TRBJ2-5; D gene ambiguous. The CDR3 is 11 residues long. Trimming removed 5 bases from V and 4 bases from J, with 4 bases in between. Germline CDR1 is KGHDR and CDR2 is SFDVKD. CDR3 coding DNA: TGTGCCACCAGTGCCGGAGAGACCCAGTACTTC. Translating gives CATSAGETQYF.

This clonotype was counted a few times. V gene TRBV29-1 combines with J gene TRBJ1-5; a possible D gene is TRBD1 (6 bases). This CDR3 comprises 14 residues. The germline CDR1 and CDR2 sequences are SQVTM and ANQGSEA. V was trimmed by 3 bases and J by 6 bases, leaving 15 bases between them. CDR3 protein: CSVDLGGAGQPQHF. CDR3 nucleotides: TGCAGCGTTGATCTCGGGGGCGCAGGTCAGCCCCAGCATTTT.

The sample holds a few counts of this clonotype. The genes are TRBV5-1 and TRBJ2-1; D perhaps matches TRBD1 (5 bases). This CDR3 is built from 16 residues. The germline V and J ends were trimmed by 0 bases and 8 bases, with 18 bases remaining between them. CDR1 and CDR2 from the germline V gene are SGHRS and YFSETQ. Here the CDR3 reads CASSLARGRVLDEQFF. CDR3 DNA sequence: TGCGCCAGCAGCTTGGCCCGCGGCAGGGTCTTGGATGAGCAGTTCTTC.